The 31 T cell receptor beta chains presented below share a single source sample, sequenced in a study of T cell changes during pregnancy in multiple sclerosis. Sequenced by immunoSEQ multiplex PCR; TCRdb stores in-frame clones only, minus some. The data hold roughly 56,000 clones, with roughly 86% observed a single time. Sequenced here: peripheral blood, sampled in the first trimester of pregnancy. The receptors stem from a female donor with multiple sclerosis, enrolled in a pregnancy study.

This chain joins TRBV5-6 and TRBJ2-1; 12 bases line up with TRBD1. The trim removed 3 bases at V and 7 bases at J, leaving 8 bases unmatched. Per the germline V gene, CDR1 is SGHDT and CDR2 is YYEEEE. CDR3 size: 16 residues. The CDR3 region has the DNA TGTGCCAGCAGCTCCCCCGGGACAGGGGGCTTGAATGAGCAGTTCTTC. Translated, it gives CASSSPGTGGLNEQFF.

DNA of the CDR3: TGTGCCAGTAGTATGGACAGGGGGGCCTACGAGCAGTACTTC. Protein sequence: CASSMDRGAYEQYF. V is TRBV19 and J is TRBJ2-7; 10 positions agree with TRBD1. The germline gives CDR1 LNHDA, CDR2 SQIVND (reference sequence). V trimming: 3 bases; J trimming: 2 bases; junction bases outside the gene matches: 1. The CDR3 has 14 amino acids.

This sequence joins TRBV13 and TRBJ1-1; D gene uncertain. The CDR3 contains 11 residues. From germline, CDR1 is PRHDT and CDR2 FYEKMQ (reference sequence). Trimming pared 5 bases from V and 6 bases from J, leaving 7 bases between. CDR3 protein: CASSPLPEAFF. DNA of the CDR3: TGTGCCAGCAGCCCCCTACCTGAAGCTTTCTTT.

This rearrangement joins TRBV6-5 to TRBJ1-2; TRBD1 matches 7 bases. This CDR3 is 13 amino acids long. Looked up from germline, CDR1 is MNHEY and CDR2 is SVGAGI. The V gene end was trimmed by 7 bases and the J gene end by 8 bases; junction bases not matched to a gene: 10. CDR3 DNA: TGTGCCAGCACCTACACAGGGGCACGGGGCTACACCTTC. This sequence encodes CASTYTGARGYTF.

CDR3 nucleotide sequence: TGTGCCAGCAGCACTTTAGCGGGAGGGCTGTCAAACGAGCAGTACTTC. Translating it yields CASSTLAGGLSNEQYF. The chain is built from TRBV5-4 and TRBJ2-7; 11 bases match TRBD2. J was trimmed by 5 bases and V by 4 bases; bases with no gene match: 11. The CDR3 runs 16 residues. The V gene's germline CDR1 is SGHNT and CDR2 YYREEE (reference sequence).

The J gene is TRBJ1-4, the V gene TRBV18, with TRBD1 matching over 7 bases. The CDR3 has 15 residues. The V and J ends lost 3 bases and 7 bases, in that order; junction bases with no gene match: 8. Germline values: CDR1 KGHSH, CDR2 LQKENI. This chain's CDR3 is CASSPGPGGGEKLFF. CDR3 bases: TGTGCCAGCTCACCGGGACCAGGGGGAGGTGAAAAACTGTTTTTT.

The chain joins TRBV7-9 to TRBJ2-3, with 8 positions matching TRBD2. CDR1 is SEHNR, CDR2 FQNEAQ, per germline (reference sequence). With 2 bases clipped from V and 14 bases from J, the junction kept 12 bases outside the gene matches. The CDR3 spans 14 residues. The CDR3 DNA is TGTGCCAGCAGCTTACAATACGGGAGGGCCGATCCGTATTTT. Amino acid sequence: CASSLQYGRADPYF.

The V call is TRBV5-6, the J call TRBJ2-7, with 12 bases identical to TRBD2. V dropped 1 base and J dropped 3; count of bases not matched to a gene: 2. This CDR3 has 15 amino acids. Germline V lookup: CDR1 SGHDT, CDR2 YYEEEE. In DNA, the CDR3 is TGTGCCAGCAGCTTGCGGACTAGCGGGAACTACGAGCAGTACTTC. It translates to CASSLRTSGNYEQYF.

In this sample, this clone turned up once. This rearrangement joins TRBV7-6 to TRBJ1-1; perhaps TRBD1 as D (5 bases). CDR1 is SGHVS, CDR2 FNYEAQ, per germline. The CDR3 consists of 14 residues. The V end lost 5 bases, the J end lost 10 bases, and 20 bases lay between the germline ends. This CDR3 is CASSQLFGGQGAFF. The CDR3 region has the DNA TGTGCCAGCAGCCAGCTATTCGGGGGTCAGGGAGCTTTCTTT.

This clone was counted a few times. As DNA, the CDR3 is TGTGCCAGCACGGGACAGGGGTTGAGCACAGATACGCAGTATTTT. It encodes CASTGQGLSTDTQYF. This chain uses TRBV2 with TRBJ2-3; 10 nucleotides align to TRBD1. V gave up 7 bases and J gave up 0 bases; unmatched junction bases: 4. The CDR3 sequence is 15 residues long. Germline V lookup: CDR1 SNHLY, CDR2 FYNNEI.

This clone was found once. The J gene is TRBJ2-7, the V gene TRBV6-5; D ambiguous. V lost 0 bases, J lost 5 bases, and 11 bases lay in between. This CDR3 is 14 amino acids long. The germline gives CDR1 MNHEY, CDR2 SVGAGI. In DNA, the CDR3 is TGTGCCAGCAGTTACTCTTATGATCAGGACGAGCAGTACTTC. Protein product: CASSYSYDQDEQYF.

The chain joins TRBV29-1 to TRBJ2-3; 9 nucleotides line up with TRBD1. The length of the CDR3 is 14 residues. From germline, CDR1 is SQVTM and CDR2 ANQGSEA. Germline trimming cut 2 bases from V and 6 bases from J; bases unmatched to any gene: 6. CDR3: CSVELQGAFDTQYF. CDR3 coding DNA: TGCAGCGTTGAATTACAGGGGGCGTTTGATACGCAGTATTTT.

The V and J genes are TRBV5-1 and TRBJ2-7, with D tentatively TRBD1 (6 bases). V was shortened by 4 bases and J by 3 bases, with 14 bases between the two germline ends. CDR1 and CDR2 from the germline V gene are SGHRS and YFSETQ. The CDR3 contains 14 residues. The CDR3 DNA reads TGCGCCAGCAGCCAAGACAGGAATCTCTACGAGCAGTACTTC. Translating gives CASSQDRNLYEQYF.

The V call is TRBV6-5, the J call TRBJ1-5; D is perhaps TRBD1 (6 bases). The CDR3 contains 14 residues. CDR1 is MNHEY and CDR2 is SVGAGI in the germline V gene. Trimming cost V 2 bases and J 1 base, with 6 bases left between them. CDR3 sequence reads: CASSYTGSNQPQHF. The CDR3, as DNA: TGTGCCAGCAGTTACACAGGGAGCAATCAGCCCCAGCATTTT.

V is TRBV27 and J is TRBJ2-2; 8 bases line up with TRBD2. CDR1 and CDR2 (germline): MNHEY, SMNVEV (reference sequence). J was trimmed by 0 bases and V by 2 bases; bases with no gene match: 5. The CDR3 is 17 amino acids. The CDR3 spells CASSLAGGLANTGELFF. The CDR3 DNA reads TGTGCCAGCAGTTTAGCGGGAGGCCTCGCGAACACCGGGGAGCTGTTTTTT.

This clone has a handful of counts. The chain employs TRBV19 and TRBJ2-7; 9 nucleotides line up with TRBD1. CDR3 length equals 14 residues. J gave up 1 base and V 4 bases, and 2 bases lay outside the gene matches. Germline CDR1 reads LNHDA; CDR2 reads SQIVND (reference sequence). The CDR3 loop reads CASSTGTGSYEQYF. Here the CDR3 DNA reads TGTGCCAGTAGTACCGGGACAGGGTCCTACGAGCAGTACTTC.

The chain couples TRBV18 to TRBJ2-3; the match to TRBD1 covers 10 bases. CDR1 and CDR2 from the germline V gene are KGHSH and LQKENI. The CDR3 contains 14 residues. V shed 5 bases, J shed 1 base, and the junction held 0 bases outside the gene matches. CDR3: CASSGTGGTDTQYF. CDR3 nucleotides: TGTGCCAGCTCAGGGACAGGGGGCACAGATACGCAGTATTTT.

The chain has TRBV7-9 and TRBJ1-2; possible D gene TRBD1, 6 bases. V lost 3 bases to trimming and J lost 0 bases, with 11 bases between them. The germline gives CDR1 SEHNR, CDR2 FQNEAQ (reference sequence). The CDR3 runs 15 residues. Here the CDR3 reads CASSFRQDTNYGYTF. The CDR3 region has the DNA TGTGCCAGCAGCTTCCGACAGGACACTAACTATGGCTACACCTTC. The full variable domain, rest sourced from reference TRBV7-9 and TRBJ1-2, is DTGVSQNPRHKITKRGQNVTFRCDPISEHNRLYWYRQTLGQGPEFLTYFQNEAQLEKSRLLSDRFSAERPKGSFSTLEIQRTEQGDSAMYLCASSFRQDTNYGYTFGSGTRLTVV.

V gene TRBV29-1 combines with J gene TRBJ2-5; 7 nucleotides match TRBD2. J lost 3 bases, V lost 7 bases, and 5 bases had no gene match. Germline CDR1 SQVTM, CDR2 ANQGSEA. The CDR3 runs 12 residues. The CDR3 loop is CSGLGGEETQYF. CDR3 DNA sequence: TGCAGCGGCCTGGGGGGGGAAGAGACCCAGTACTTC. Full variable domain (rest looked up from reference TRBV29-1 and TRBJ2-5): SAVISQKPSRDICQRGTSLTIQCQVDSQVTMMFWYRQQPGQSLTLIATANQGSEATYESGFVIDKFPISRPNLTFSTLTVSNMSPEDSSIYLCSGLGGEETQYFGPGTRLLVL.

This chain links TRBV28 with TRBJ2-7; D remains unclear. Germline V gives CDR1 MDHEN, CDR2 SYDVKM. The CDR3 length is 14 residues. Trimming took 3 bases from V and 5 from J, leaving 14 bases between them. The CDR3 reads CASSFGLEIHEQYF. The CDR3 DNA sequence: TGTGCCAGCAGTTTCGGTTTAGAAATCCACGAGCAGTACTTC.

The chain joins TRBV28 to TRBJ1-2, with D uncertain. CDR3 length equals 16 residues. Germline assignment: CDR1 MDHEN and CDR2 SYDVKM. Trimming removed 1 base at V and 0 bases at J, with 12 bases between. CDR3 in DNA: TGTGCCAGCAGTTTATTCAGGAGGTATTCTAACTATGGCTACACCTTC. It encodes CASSLFRRYSNYGYTF.

This clone has just one count. The V call is TRBV11-3, the J call TRBJ1-1, with D unresolved. The germline V gene encodes CDR1 SGHNT and CDR2 YENEEA. V lost 3 bases, J lost 3 bases, and 14 bases lay in between. There are 15 residues in the CDR3. The CDR3 sequence: CASSFIGEMDTEAFF. CDR3 DNA: TGTGCCAGCAGCTTTATTGGGGAGATGGACACTGAAGCTTTCTTT. Using reference TRBV11-3 and TRBJ1-1 for the parts outside the CDR3, the full variable domain is EAGVVQSPRYKIIEKKQPVAFWCNPISGHNTLYWYLQNLGQGPELLIRYENEEAVDDSQLPKDRFSAERLKGVDSTLKIQPAELGDSAVYLCASSFIGEMDTEAFFGQGTRLTVV.

The chain carries TRBV29-1 and TRBJ1-2, with no clear D. Trimming removed 6 bases at V and 3 bases at J, with 17 bases between. The CDR3 contains 14 residues. CDR1 SQVTM and CDR2 ANQGSEA come from the germline V gene. The CDR3, as DNA: TGCAGCGTCGCGGACTCAAAAGAGGACTATGGCTACACCTTC. It codes for CSVADSKEDYGYTF.

The chain is built from TRBV19 and TRBJ2-1; 11 nucleotides agree with TRBD1. Unmatched junction bases numbered 6, after V lost 5 bases and J lost 6 bases. CDR1 LNHDA and CDR2 SQIVND come from the germline V gene (reference sequence). This CDR3 has 15 amino acids. CDR3 sequence: CASSPRTGGFNEQFF. The CDR3 DNA is TGTGCCAGTAGTCCGCGGACAGGGGGCTTCAATGAGCAGTTCTTC.

This rearrangement joins TRBV28 to TRBJ1-5, with 8 bases matching TRBD1. CDR1 is MDHEN and CDR2 is SYDVKM in the germline V gene. This CDR3 contains 18 residues. After removal of 8 bases from V and 4 bases from J, the junction contained 19 bases not matched to a gene. CDR3 coding DNA: TGTGCCAGCCGAACCCTTTCAGGGGGCTACCATGGGAATCAGCCCCAGCATTTT. Protein: CASRTLSGGYHGNQPQHF.

This chain links TRBV7-8 with TRBJ2-5; 12 bases align to TRBD2. Germline assignment: CDR1 SGHVS and CDR2 FQNEAQ. V was clipped by 5 bases and J by 5 bases; unmatched bases: 9. CDR3 size: 16 residues. The CDR3 DNA reads as TGTGCCAGCAGCGGGGGACTAGCGGGTGGCGACGAGACCCAGTACTTC. Protein product: CASSGGLAGGDETQYF.

This chain uses TRBV18 with TRBJ2-7, with TRBD2 matching 8 bases. V was pared by 3 bases and J by 2 bases, with 6 bases of the junction left unmatched. Germline CDR1 is KGHSH and CDR2 is LQKENI. The CDR3 extends over 15 amino acids. This chain's CDR3 is CASSPPGGRPYEQYF. The CDR3 DNA reads as TGTGCCAGCTCACCCCCGGGGGGGCGTCCCTACGAGCAGTACTTC. Drawing the rest from reference TRBV18 and TRBJ2-7, the complete variable domain is NAGVMQNPRHLVRRRGQEARLRCSPMKGHSHVYWYRQLPEEGLKFMVYLQKENIIDESGMPKERFSAEFPKEGPSILRIQQVVRGDSAAYFCASSPPGGRPYEQYFGPGTRLTVT.

This sequence joins TRBV25-1 and TRBJ1-1; TRBD1 is a possible D gene (6 bases). The CDR3 has 13 amino acids. Between the trimmed V and J ends, which lost 3 bases and 5 bases, there was a span of 10 bases. Germline assignment: CDR1 MGHDK and CDR2 SYGVNS. The DNA of the CDR3 is TGTGCCAGCAGTGAGCAGGGGACGACTGAAGCTTTCTTT. It specifies CASSEQGTTEAFF.

The chain uses TRBV5-1 and TRBJ2-7; 7 positions agree with TRBD1. CDR3 length: 15 residues. Trimming took 0 bases from V and 5 from J; bases not matched to a gene: 8. Germline V CDR1 and CDR2: SGHRS, YFSETQ. The CDR3: CASSLADRDWNEQYF. DNA of the CDR3: TGCGCCAGCAGCTTGGCTGACAGGGATTGGAACGAGCAGTACTTC.

This chain joins TRBV6-5 and TRBJ2-3, with D hard to call. The CDR3 sequence is 13 residues long. The V gene's germline CDR1 is MNHEY and CDR2 SVGAGI. V shed 6 bases and J shed 4 bases, with 11 bases lying between them. The CDR3: CASSGMVADTQYF. The CDR3 DNA follows: TGTGCCAGCAGCGGTATGGTTGCAGATACGCAGTATTTT.

The V gene is TRBV11-1, the J gene TRBJ1-1; D might be TRBD1 (5 bases). Trimming took 1 base from V and 5 from J, leaving 8 bases between them. The CDR3 has 13 amino acids. CDR1 and CDR2 (germline): SGHAT, FQDESV (reference sequence). CDR3 nucleotides: TGTGCCAGCAGCTTAGAAGGGGAAACTGAAGCTTTCTTT. Translating it yields CASSLEGETEAFF.